Below are 24 T cell receptor beta chains sequenced from a single sample in a study of patients and donors after allogeneic stem cell transplantation. TCRdb analysed the RT-PCR reads with MiXCR anew, one entry per CDR3 protein. Altogether roughly 200,000 distinct CDR3 sequences are present, 35% to 45% being singletons, with the ten largest covering roughly 10%. Sequencing used blood, either unsorted or a sorted T cell fraction (not recorded which). These receptors were collected from a human donor who was either an allogeneic HSCT recipient or a stem cell or donor lymphocyte infusion donor (not recorded which). It is not recorded whose cells these are; they may come from a transplant donor.

The table lists this clonotype with a few counts. This chain joins TRBV15 and TRBJ1-5; D is ambiguous. This CDR3 is 13 amino acids long. The V end was cut by 1 base, the J end by 5 bases, with 6 bases between. Germline values: CDR1 LNHNV, CDR2 YYDKDF (reference sequence). In DNA, the CDR3 is TGTGCCACCAGCAGAGCCCCTGATCAGCCCCAGCATTTT. This sequence encodes CATSRAPDQPQHF. The variable domain in full, with the rest retrieved from reference TRBV15 and TRBJ1-5, is DAMVIQNPRYQVTQFGKPVTLSCSQTLNHNVMYWYQQKSSQAPKLLFHYYDKDFNNEADTPDNFQSRRPNTSFCFLDIRSPGLGDTAMYLCATSRAPDQPQHFGDGTRLSIL.

The J gene is TRBJ2-2, the V gene TRBV20-1; 8 bases are a match to TRBD2. V shed 4 bases, J shed 0 bases, and the junction held 13 bases outside the gene matches. This CDR3 is built from 18 residues. CDR1 DFQATT and CDR2 SNEGSKA come from the germline V gene (reference sequence). CDR3 loop: CSAKAVGRGAANTGELFF. CDR3 nucleotide sequence: TGCAGTGCTAAGGCGGTCGGGCGGGGGGCCGCGAACACCGGGGAGCTGTTTTTT.

This clonotype was counted between two and nine times. This chain links TRBV6-6 with TRBJ1-2, with TRBD1 as a possible D gene (6 bases). CDR3 size: 15 residues. Germline V gives CDR1 MNHNY, CDR2 SVGAGI (reference sequence). The ends were cut back, 2 bases at V and 4 bases at J, with 14 bases in the middle. CDR3 residues: CASSYRQEGPYGYTF. The DNA for the CDR3 is TGTGCCAGCAGTTACCGACAGGAGGGGCCCTATGGCTACACCTTC.

The gene calls are TRBV5-1 and TRBJ1-6; D is uncertain. The CDR3 spans 13 residues. The ends were cut back, 1 base at V and 5 bases at J, with 4 bases in the middle. Per the germline V gene, CDR1 is SGHRS and CDR2 is YFSETQ. This chain's CDR3 is CASSLSDNSPLHF. CDR3 DNA sequence: TGCGCCAGCAGCTTGTCGGATAATTCACCCCTCCACTTT.

The chain recombines TRBV7-2 with TRBJ1-3; 7 positions agree with TRBD1. The CDR3 runs to 15 residues. Germline lookup yields CDR1 SGHTA and CDR2 FQGNSA. The V segment lost 4 bases and the J segment 4 bases; nucleotides outside the gene matches: 7. The CDR3, as DNA: TGTGCCAGCAGCTCCCGACAGGGCAGGGGAAACACCATATATTTT. Its protein product is CASSSRQGRGNTIYF.

As to this clonotype: Mismatch with germline at one junction end may stem from a read error. This chain links TRBV5-1 with TRBJ2-4; TRBD1 matches at 9 bases. In germline, CDR1 is SGHRS, CDR2 YFSETQ. The CDR3 runs 16 residues. The CDR3 DNA sequence: TGCGCCAGCAGCTTGGGGGACAGGGCAGCCAAAAACATTAAGTACTTC. Translated, it gives CASSLGDRAAKNIKYF.

The rearrangement joins TRBV24-1 to TRBJ2-1, with a weak D call TRBD1 (7 bases). This CDR3 has 15 amino acids. Germline V lookup: CDR1 KGHDR, CDR2 SFDVKD. The germline V and J ends were trimmed by 4 bases and 3 bases, with 12 bases remaining between them. CDR3 in amino acids: CATSEGGGSYNEQFF. In DNA form, the CDR3 reads TGTGCCACCAGTGAAGGAGGGGGCAGCTACAATGAGCAGTTCTTC.

The chain links TRBV9 to TRBJ1-1; weak D call: TRBD1 (6 bases). V shed 4 bases and J shed 1 base, with 11 bases lying between them. CDR1 and CDR2 (germline): SGDLS, YYNGEE. The CDR3 extends over 14 amino acids. This CDR3 reads CASSPTGSNTEAFF. The CDR3 region has the DNA TGTGCCAGCAGCCCTACAGGGTCGAACACTGAAGCTTTCTTT.

This chain links TRBV12-3 or TRBV12-4 with TRBJ2-7; TRBD1 matches at 8 bases. The J segment lost 4 bases and the V segment lost 5 bases, leaving 10 bases of the junction unmatched. The CDR3 spans 15 residues. The CDR3 sequence is CASSRAGGAVYEQYF. The CDR3 DNA reads as TGTGCCAGCAGTCGGGCAGGGGGCGCGGTTTACGAGCAGTACTTC.

The chain recombines TRBV15 with TRBJ1-1, with D possibly TRBD1 on 5 matching bases. The CDR3 is 17 amino acids. Germline V gene data show CDR1 as LNHNV and CDR2 as YYDKDF (reference sequence). The ends were cut back, 2 bases at V and 1 base at J, with 17 bases in the middle. Written as DNA, the CDR3 is TGTGCCACCAGCAGAAGGAGGGGTATCGAAAGGAACACTGAAGCTTTCTTT. This translates into CATSRRRGIERNTEAFF.

This sequence joins TRBV28 and TRBJ1-6, with 7 bases identical to TRBD1. The V gene's germline CDR1 is MDHEN and CDR2 SYDVKM. The ends lost 5 bases at V and 7 bases at J; junction bases unmatched: 11. CDR3 length equals 16 residues. This CDR3 reads CASSLISGQINSPLHF. CDR3 bases: TGTGCCAGCAGTCTAATCTCGGGACAGATAAATTCACCCCTCCACTTT. The full variable domain, in which reference TRBV28 and TRBJ1-6 provide the parts outside the CDR3, is DVKVTQSSRYLVKRTGEKVFLECVQDMDHENMFWYRQDPGLGLRLIYFSYDVKMKEKGDIPEGYSVSREKKERFSLILESASTNQTSMYLCASSLISGQINSPLHFGNGTRLTVT.

The chain has TRBV7-2 and TRBJ2-3, with 7 positions matching TRBD2. With V trimmed by 1 base and J by 1 base, 5 bases remained unmatched. Germline CDR1 SGHTA, CDR2 FQGNSA. The CDR3 totals 16 residues. CDR3 residues: CASSLVAGVGTDTQYF. The CDR3 bases are TGTGCCAGCAGCTTAGTGGCGGGGGTAGGCACAGATACGCAGTATTTT.

The rearrangement uses TRBV5-8 and TRBJ2-7; D gene unclear. V shed 3 bases and J shed 12 bases, with 16 bases lying between them. This CDR3 contains 12 residues. CDR1 and CDR2 (germline): SGHTS, YDEGEE. In DNA form, the CDR3 reads TGTGCCAGCAGCTGGGCCGCCCTAGGAGCGTACTTC. Amino acids: CASSWAALGAYF.

This chain joins TRBV30 and TRBJ1-2; D is unresolved. The CDR3 has 11 amino acids. Germline V lookup: CDR1 GTSNPN, CDR2 SVGIG (reference sequence). V lost 4 bases and J 0 bases, leaving 3 bases between the germline ends. The CDR3 nucleotides are TGTGCCTGGACCGCTAACTATGGCTACACCTTC. It encodes CAWTANYGYTF.

V gene TRBV24-1 combines with J gene TRBJ2-2, with 7 bases fitting TRBD1. The CDR3 runs 16 residues. Unmatched junction bases numbered 11, after V lost 7 bases and J lost 4 bases. Looked up from germline, CDR1 is KGHDR and CDR2 is SFDVKD. The CDR3 DNA is TGTGCCACCAGCAATCTAGGGGGCGCCGGCACCGGGGAGCTGTTTTTT. The encoded protein is CATSNLGGAGTGELFF.

The gene calls are TRBV6-4 and TRBJ2-3; 12 nucleotides agree with TRBD2. Germline V gene lookup returns CDR1 MRHNA and CDR2 SNTAGT. The V and J ends lost 4 bases and 0 bases, in that order; junction bases with no gene match: 2. CDR3 length equals 16 residues. The CDR3 here is CASSGTSGESTDTQYF. CDR3 nucleotides: TGTGCCAGCAGTGGGACTAGCGGGGAAAGCACAGATACGCAGTATTTT.

The CDR3 DNA sequence: TGTGCCAGCAGTCTACTAGCGGGGGTTCCCCCAGATACGCAGTATTTT. Translated, it gives CASSLLAGVPPDTQYF. The chain couples TRBV28 to TRBJ2-3, with TRBD2 matching 11 bases. CDR1 MDHEN and CDR2 SYDVKM come from the germline V gene. The V segment lost 5 bases and the J segment 4 bases; nucleotides outside the gene matches: 8. The CDR3 sequence is 16 residues long.

This clonotype has only a few counts. The CDR3 protein is CSARDRAPGNTIYF. Written as DNA, the CDR3 is TGCAGTGCTAGAGACAGGGCCCCTGGAAACACCATATATTTT. This rearrangement joins TRBV20-1 to TRBJ1-3, with D maybe TRBD1 (5 bases). The CDR3 totals 14 residues. V was pared by 0 bases and J by 2 bases, with 8 bases between. In germline, CDR1 is DFQATT, CDR2 SNEGSKA (reference sequence).

This clonotype was picked up many times. The genes are TRBV10-3 and TRBJ1-5, with 9 bases identical to TRBD1. J was trimmed by 6 bases and V by 10 bases; bases with no gene match: 10. There are 14 residues in the CDR3. In germline, CDR1 is ENHRY, CDR2 SYGVKD. The CDR3 coding sequence is TGTGCCACTCGTACAGGGGGCGAAACTCAGCCCCAGCATTTT. Residues: CATRTGGETQPQHF.

This chain joins TRBV20-1 and TRBJ1-1; TRBD1 agrees at 8 bases. Germline CDR1 reads DFQATT; CDR2 reads SNEGSKA (reference sequence). J gave up 5 bases and V 4 bases, and 9 bases lay outside the gene matches. The CDR3 contains 14 residues. Here the CDR3 reads CSAMNQGAGTEAFF. CDR3 coding DNA: TGCAGTGCTATGAATCAGGGGGCGGGGACTGAAGCTTTCTTT.

V gene TRBV6-6 combines with J gene TRBJ1-2, with TRBD1 identical over 8 bases. Germline CDR1 reads MNHNY; CDR2 reads SVGAGI (reference sequence). V gave up 2 bases and J gave up 9 bases; unmatched junction bases: 8. CDR3 size: 14 residues. CDR3 amino acids: CASSYGQGAASYTF. CDR3 coding DNA: TGTGCCAGCAGTTACGGCCAGGGGGCTGCAAGCTACACCTTC.

A few counts support this clonotype. V is TRBV9 and J is TRBJ1-1, with D uncertain. The CDR3 consists of 14 residues. Germline V gene sequence: CDR1 SGDLS, CDR2 YYNGEE. Trimming pared 0 bases from V and 0 bases from J, leaving 6 bases between. The CDR3 loop reads CASSVEQVNTEAFF. The CDR3 DNA follows: TGTGCCAGCAGCGTAGAGCAGGTGAACACTGAAGCTTTCTTT.

This chain uses TRBV11-2 with TRBJ1-4, with 8 bases aligning to TRBD1. Germline V CDR1 and CDR2: SGHAT, FQNNGV. The CDR3 length is 15 residues. V lost 8 bases, J lost 11 bases, and 16 bases stayed unmatched. CDR3: CASSSLRGPVGKLFF. The CDR3 DNA reads as TGTGCCAGCTCCTCTCTCAGGGGGCCGGTTGGGAAACTGTTTTTT. Full variable domain (rest looked up from reference TRBV11-2 and TRBJ1-4): EAGVAQSPRYKIIEKRQSVAFWCNPISGHATLYWYQQILGQGPKLLIQFQNNGVVDDSQLPKDRFSAERLKGVDSTLKIQPAKLEDSAVYLCASSSLRGPVGKLFFGSGTQLSVL.

The chain carries TRBV9 and TRBJ2-5; 9 nucleotides match TRBD2. V lost 0 bases and J lost 5; bases outside the gene matches: 11. CDR3 size: 17 residues. Germline loops: CDR1 SGDLS, CDR2 YYNGEE. The CDR3 loop is CASSVAQYLSGGETQYF. The CDR3 region has the DNA TGTGCCAGCAGCGTAGCTCAATACTTAAGCGGGGGGGAGACCCAGTACTTC.